A selection of T cell receptor beta chains follows, all from one sample in a study of blood T cell repertoires in COVID-19. Generated by immunoSEQ multiplex PCR, the TCRdb table keeps only in-frame clones and is missing some. The repertoire holds 450,000 or so clones, with roughly 90% as singletons. Sequencing was performed on peripheral blood. These receptors originate from a man between 18 and 29 years old with COVID-19, enrolled during active disease. Each CDR3 is given with its conserved first and last residue.

V	J	CDR3
TRBV28	TRBJ1-1	CASSISTGRGAFF
TRBV19	TRBJ1-1	CASSIQDRGVWNTEAFF
TRBV27	TRBJ2-2	CASSLSRTGELFF
TRBV11-2	TRBJ2-5	CASSLVARGPQETQYF
TRBV2	TRBJ2-1	CASSPFGGNYNEQFF
TRBV18	TRBJ2-5	CASSPPTGIETQYF
TRBV12-3/TRBV12-4	TRBJ1-2	CASGPDRRLGYTF
TRBV12-5	TRBJ1-5	CASGLADRGAQPQHF
TRBV10-3	TRBJ2-3	CAISDSGTSGREVDTQYF
TRBV12-3/TRBV12-4	TRBJ2-7	CASSLAFRYEQYF
TRBV21-1	TRBJ2-6	CASSSSTGVSGANVLTF
TRBV6-1	TRBJ2-3	CASSEGGGTDTQYF
TRBV27	TRBJ2-7	CASSLGATAEQYF
TRBV7-2	TRBJ2-2	CASSLDRGGLFGELFF
TRBV29-1	TRBJ2-5	CSVEEYQETQYF
TRBV2	TRBJ1-4	CASRPVEEKLFF
TRBV19	TRBJ2-4	CASSLARGVAKNIQYF
TRBV7-2	TRBJ2-7	CASSRSGRAAYEQYF
TRBV14	TRBJ1-2	CASSRDGTLTGGYTF
TRBV25-1	TRBJ2-2	CASLRPSGAANTGELFF
TRBV9	TRBJ1-4	CASIRKRGSEKLFF
TRBV7-9	TRBJ2-7	CASSHPKTGSSYEQYF
TRBV4-1	TRBJ1-2	CASSQDDGNYGYTF
TRBV5-6	TRBJ2-7	CASGGDSYEQYF
TRBV29-1	TRBJ2-3	CSVYVAGSFLNTQYF
TRBV5-1	TRBJ1-1	CASSLGTGRNTEAFF
TRBV14	TRBJ2-7	CASSRKVRHNSYEQYF
TRBV6-6	TRBJ1-4	CASSTLDRVGEKLFF
TRBV27	TRBJ2-1	CASSPGSYNEQFF
TRBV3-1/TRBV3-2	TRBJ1-2	CASSQGHDNYGYTF
TRBV18	TRBJ2-1	CASSLGAYNEQFF
TRBV5-1	TRBJ2-7	CASSPGAGLAYEQYF
TRBV7-9	TRBJ1-4	CASSLGQGNEKLFF
TRBV29-1	TRBJ2-7	CSVQGAGEQYF
TRBV30	TRBJ2-5	CAWSALGTSGSQTQYF
TRBV6-5	TRBJ2-7	CASTTDRTSYEQYF
TRBV11-2	TRBJ2-1	CASSLGTLNEQFF
TRBV13	TRBJ2-1	CASSLGEDSPTRQFF
TRBV25-1	TRBJ1-4	CASSGQKLFF
TRBV3-1/TRBV3-2	TRBJ2-1	CASSPSSGPYNEQFF
TRBV20-1	TRBJ1-5	CSASGRTGQGAGDQPQHF
TRBV20-1	TRBJ1-5	CSAREGLAQHF
TRBV5-6	TRBJ2-7	CASSLARRQGAREQYF
TRBV7-9	TRBJ2-7	CASSLPTGGNYEQYF
TRBV19	TRBJ2-3	CASRPTSGGADTQYF
TRBV7-8	TRBJ2-2	CASSLHPGRDGELFF
TRBV5-8	TRBJ2-1	CASSLAAWGLTNEQFF